This TCR beta chain was profiled in a study of tumor-infiltrating lymphocytes in primary liver carcinoma. Study conclusions and caveats: Blood's top-250-clone fraction was significantly lower than that of tumors (p = 0.039).

CDR1 is SEHNR and CDR2 is FQNEAQ in the germline V gene (reference sequence). The V end was cut by 5 bases, the J end by 6 bases, with 14 bases between. This CDR3 spans 13 amino acids. The blood RNA (from unsorted whole blood) was obtained, and germline DNA was also extracted. The template, about 500 ng total RNA, yielded TCR beta cDNA made with a constant-region primer. Three-round nested multiplex PCR performed with slightly modified ARM-PCR produced the TCR beta libraries. TRBV1-TRBV30 forward primers paired with a C-beta reverse primer were used in the first two PCR rounds, which ran approximately 10 cycles each. In TCRdb, the multiplex PCR reads were re-called with MiXCR into one record per CDR3 protein. The sample has some 190,000 distinct CDR3 sequences; roughly 60% are singletons. On this clonotype: Its antigen is unidentified.

The sequencing sample was made of peripheral blood. The clonotype comes from a middle-aged man with primary liver carcinoma and hepatitis B virus infection. The chain uses TRBV7-9 and TRBJ2-7, with a possible D match to TRBD1 (6 bases). The CDR3 bases are TGTGCCAGCAGCCCACGGACAGCAGTCGAGCAGTACTTC. Its translation: CASSPRTAVEQYF.